This TCR beta chain is from a study of T cells in narcolepsy. Comment on this clone: What it binds is unknown.

Overall study findings and caveats: No autoreactive T cell clone sequences appeared in some memory CD4+ repertoires.

CDR3 length: 12 residues. Germline assignment: CDR1 SNHLY and CDR2 FYNNEI. V lost 1 base and J 6 bases, leaving 6 bases between the germline ends. The method was immunoSEQ multiplex PCR; TCRdb's version includes in-frame clones alone and lacks a portion of them. The repertoire holds tens of thousands of clones, with almost 85% as singletons. The chain couples TRBV2 to TRBJ1-2; D remains unclear. The specimen was CD45RA- memory CD4+ T cells from PBMCs. The receptor was isolated from a human donor with narcolepsy. This CDR3 reads CASSEVPNGYTF. The CDR3 DNA follows: TGTGCCAGCAGTGAAGTCCCCAATGGCTACACCTTC.